This T cell receptor (beta chain) originates from a study of Ad26.COV2.S vaccination and SARS-CoV-2 variants. Background on the study: In the study, Ad26.COV2.S was injected intramuscularly once, or twice 56 days apart.

The CDR3 length is 14 residues. V shed 2 bases, J shed 5 bases, and the junction held 5 bases outside the gene matches. Germline V CDR1 and CDR2: MNHEY, SVGEGT. A single count supports this clone. What it binds is unknown. Treatment of the sample: about 20 received Ad26.COV2.S at low or high dose, single or two shots; several received placebo; per-sample allocation not given. Day 63 after the first injection of vaccine or placebo was the sampling time. Libraries were prepared by immunoSEQ multiplex PCR; TCRdb keeps only in-frame clonotypes and omits some of them. The repertoire includes about 480,000 clones, roughly 89% of them detected once, and 9.5% to 15% sits in the top ten. The study, taken as a whole, reports: Measures of TCR breadth and depth may have fallen short of total T cell responses.

This sequence joins TRBV6-2 or TRBV6-3 and TRBJ1-2, with TRBD1 matching over 7 bases. The sequence was obtained from a person aged 18-65 years who received the Ad26.COV2.S COVID-19 vaccine or a placebo. The sample here was peripheral blood, taken in a trial of Ad26.COV2.S vaccine versus placebo. In DNA, the CDR3 is TGTGCCAGCAGTTACCCAGGGGGAGGATATGGCTACACCTTC. It encodes CASSYPGGGYGYTF.